The clone carrying this T cell receptor (beta chain) showed up just a few times. Its matching antigen is unknown. One end of the junction does not line up with germline, which may come from a read error. The data derive from a study of metastatic and nonmetastatic thyroid tumors. Study-wide context: Comparison of repertoires was carried out across blood and tumor or nodule tissue from malignant and benign thyroid patients. Study-wide results and limits: Significantly higher TCR beta diversity was reportedly seen in malignant thyroid tumors than benign nodules, in blood and tumor.

No patient received treatment before thyroid surgery. The CDR3 is 14 residues long. Germline assignment: CDR1 MNHEY and CDR2 SVGEGT. As processed by the authors: Differences in CDR3 between clinicopathological groups were drawn on to build a classifier intended to discriminate distant-metastatic papillary thyroid cancer patients. TCRdb re-called clones from the PCR reads using MiXCR. These V and J calls derive from TCRdb rather than the authors' analysis. The table includes 25,000 or so clones, approximately 16% detected once. The source of this sequence is a male donor with papillary thyroid cancer or a benign thyroid nodule (not recorded which). Some clones in this sample may be carry-over from other donors' samples. This chain joins TRBV6-2 or TRBV6-3 and TRBJ2-2; D may correspond to TRBD1 or TRBD2 (5 bases each). Input material: blood. The CDR3 DNA sequence: TGTGCCAGCACCCGACAATGGGGGAGTGGGGAGTTGTTTTTT. Its translation is CASTRQWGSGELFF.